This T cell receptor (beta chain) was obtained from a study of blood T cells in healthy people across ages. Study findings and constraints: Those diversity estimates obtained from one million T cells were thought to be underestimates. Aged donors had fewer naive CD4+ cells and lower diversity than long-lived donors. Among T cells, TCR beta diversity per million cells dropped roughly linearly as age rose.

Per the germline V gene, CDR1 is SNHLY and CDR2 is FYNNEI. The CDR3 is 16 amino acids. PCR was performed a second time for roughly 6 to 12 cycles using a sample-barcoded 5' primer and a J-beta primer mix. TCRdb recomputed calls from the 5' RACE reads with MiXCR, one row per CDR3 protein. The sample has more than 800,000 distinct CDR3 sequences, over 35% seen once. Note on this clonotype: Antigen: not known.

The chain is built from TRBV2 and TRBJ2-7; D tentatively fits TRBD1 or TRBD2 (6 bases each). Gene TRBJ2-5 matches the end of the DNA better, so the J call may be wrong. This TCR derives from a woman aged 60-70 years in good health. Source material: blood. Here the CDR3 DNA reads TGTGCCAGCAGGGGGGGCGCGGGCTCACGTCAAGAGACCCAGTACTTC. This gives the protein CASRGGAGSRQETQYF.